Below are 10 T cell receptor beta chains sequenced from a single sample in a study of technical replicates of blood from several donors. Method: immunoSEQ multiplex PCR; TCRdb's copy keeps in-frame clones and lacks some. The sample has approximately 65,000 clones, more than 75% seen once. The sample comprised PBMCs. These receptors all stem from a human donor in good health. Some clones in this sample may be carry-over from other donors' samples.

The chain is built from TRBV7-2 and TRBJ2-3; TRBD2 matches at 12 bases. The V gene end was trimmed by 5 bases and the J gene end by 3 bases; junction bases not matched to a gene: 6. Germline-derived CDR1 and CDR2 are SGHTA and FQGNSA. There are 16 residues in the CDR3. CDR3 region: CASSTGLAGKTDTQYF. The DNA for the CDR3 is TGTGCCAGCAGCACAGGACTAGCGGGAAAGACAGATACGCAGTATTTT. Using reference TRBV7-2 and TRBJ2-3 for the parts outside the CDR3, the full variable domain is GAGVSQSPSNKVTEKGKDVELRCDPISGHTALYWYRQSLGQGLEFLIYFQGNSAPDKSGLPSDRFSAERTGGSVSTLTIQRTQQEDSAVYLCASSTGLAGKTDTQYFGPGTRLTVL.

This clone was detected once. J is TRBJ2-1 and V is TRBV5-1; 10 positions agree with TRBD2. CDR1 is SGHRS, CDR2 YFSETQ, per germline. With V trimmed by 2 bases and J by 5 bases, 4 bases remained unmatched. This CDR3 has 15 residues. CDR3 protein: CASSFIAGGDNEQFF. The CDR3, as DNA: TGCGCCAGCAGCTTCATAGCGGGAGGAGACAATGAGCAGTTCTTC.

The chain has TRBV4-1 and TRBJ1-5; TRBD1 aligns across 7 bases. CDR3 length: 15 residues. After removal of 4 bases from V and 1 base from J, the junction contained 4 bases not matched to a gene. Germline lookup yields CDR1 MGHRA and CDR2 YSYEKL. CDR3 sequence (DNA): TGCGCCAGCAGCCTCACGGGACAGAGCAATCAGCCCCAGCATTTT. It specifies CASSLTGQSNQPQHF.

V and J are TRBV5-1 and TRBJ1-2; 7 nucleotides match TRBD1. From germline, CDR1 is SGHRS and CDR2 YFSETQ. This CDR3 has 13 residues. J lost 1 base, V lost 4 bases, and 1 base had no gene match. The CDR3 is CASSPGGNYGYTF. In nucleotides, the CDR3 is TGCGCCAGCAGCCCAGGGGGTAACTATGGCTACACCTTC.

Here the CDR3 DNA reads TGTGCCAGCAGCGTAGTGCCCGGTGGTTGGCGGGAGGGCCGTGGTACGCAGTATTTT. It codes for CASSVVPGGWREGRGTQYF. The chain recombines TRBV9 with TRBJ2-3, with TRBD2 identical over 9 bases. Germline V gene sequence: CDR1 SGDLS, CDR2 YYNGEE. The CDR3 covers 19 residues. The trim removed 0 bases at V and 8 bases at J, leaving 19 bases unmatched.

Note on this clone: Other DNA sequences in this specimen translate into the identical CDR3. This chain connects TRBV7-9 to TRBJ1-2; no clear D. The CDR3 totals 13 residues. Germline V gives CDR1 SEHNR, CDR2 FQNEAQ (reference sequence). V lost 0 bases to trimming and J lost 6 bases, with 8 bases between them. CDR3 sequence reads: CASSLANRDGYTF. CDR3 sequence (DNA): TGTGCCAGCAGCTTAGCTAACAGAGATGGCTACACCTTC.

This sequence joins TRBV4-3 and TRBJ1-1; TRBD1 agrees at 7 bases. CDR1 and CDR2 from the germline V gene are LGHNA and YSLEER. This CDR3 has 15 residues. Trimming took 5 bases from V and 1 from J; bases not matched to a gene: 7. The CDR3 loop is CASSYSTGSNTEAFF. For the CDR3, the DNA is TGCGCCAGCAGCTATTCGACAGGGTCGAACACTGAAGCTTTCTTT.

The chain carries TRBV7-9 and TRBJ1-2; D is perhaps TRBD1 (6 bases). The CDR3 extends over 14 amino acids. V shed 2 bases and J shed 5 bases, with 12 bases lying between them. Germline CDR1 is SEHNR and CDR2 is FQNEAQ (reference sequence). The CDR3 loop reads CASSLTTGLYGYTF. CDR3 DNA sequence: TGTGCCAGCAGCTTAACCACAGGGTTATATGGCTACACCTTC. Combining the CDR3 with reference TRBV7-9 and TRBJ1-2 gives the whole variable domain DTGVSQNPRHKITKRGQNVTFRCDPISEHNRLYWYRQTLGQGPEFLTYFQNEAQLEKSRLLSDRFSAERPKGSFSTLEIQRTEQGDSAMYLCASSLTTGLYGYTFGSGTRLTVV.

The CDR3 reads CASSGRTQFNTEAFF. CDR3 sequence (DNA): TGTGCCAGCAGCGGAAGGACACAATTTAACACTGAAGCTTTCTTT. V is TRBV5-4 and J is TRBJ1-1; D is possibly TRBD1 (5 bases). The V end was cut by 4 bases, the J end by 2 bases, with 15 bases between. The CDR3 is made up of 15 amino acids. Germline V gene lookup returns CDR1 SGHNT and CDR2 YYREEE (reference sequence).

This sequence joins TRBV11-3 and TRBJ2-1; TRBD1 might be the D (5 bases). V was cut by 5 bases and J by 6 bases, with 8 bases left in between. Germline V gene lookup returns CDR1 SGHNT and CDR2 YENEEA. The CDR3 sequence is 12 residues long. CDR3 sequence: CASSGRVNEQFF. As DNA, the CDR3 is TGTGCCAGCAGCGGCAGGGTCAATGAGCAGTTCTTC.